This entry lists 30 T cell receptor beta chains sequenced from one sample in a study of blood T cell repertoires in COVID-19. Sequenced by immunoSEQ multiplex PCR; TCRdb stores in-frame clones only, minus some. The sample includes roughly 230,000 clones, 82% of them seen just once. The specimen was PBMCs or T cells enriched from blood (not recorded which). The receptors stem from a woman aged 60 to 75 who had recovered from COVID-19.

In its sample, this clone was seen once. The chain links TRBV2 to TRBJ2-2, with 8 bases aligning to TRBD1. This CDR3 spans 18 amino acids. The germline gives CDR1 SNHLY, CDR2 FYNNEI. Losses at the gene ends were 0 bases for V and 1 base for J; bases not matched to a gene: 7. The CDR3 region is CASSEAPWGTGNTGELFF. The CDR3 nucleotides are TGTGCCAGCAGTGAAGCGCCTTGGGGGACAGGGAACACCGGGGAGCTGTTTTTT.

The genes are TRBV11-3 and TRBJ2-1; TRBD2 matches at 13 bases. Germline lookup yields CDR1 SGHNT and CDR2 YENEEA. The CDR3 runs 18 residues. The J segment lost 7 bases and the V segment lost 1 base, leaving 10 bases of the junction unmatched. As DNA, the CDR3 is TGTGCCAGCAGCTTAGGTCCGGGACTAGCGGGATTTGGGAATGAGCAGTTCTTC. Protein: CASSLGPGLAGFGNEQFF. Variable domain in full (rest from reference TRBV11-3 and TRBJ2-1): EAGVVQSPRYKIIEKKQPVAFWCNPISGHNTLYWYLQNLGQGPELLIRYENEEAVDDSQLPKDRFSAERLKGVDSTLKIQPAELGDSAVYLCASSLGPGLAGFGNEQFFGPGTRLTVL.

This CDR3 reads CASSLVGLAGVGGTGELFF. The CDR3 nucleotides are TGTGCCAGCAGCTTAGTGGGACTAGCGGGAGTAGGAGGCACCGGGGAGCTGTTTTTT. This rearrangement joins TRBV7-9 to TRBJ2-2; the match to TRBD2 covers 14 bases. Looked up from germline, CDR1 is SEHNR and CDR2 is FQNEAQ (reference sequence). V lost 1 base, J lost 4 bases, and 8 bases stayed unmatched. The CDR3 is made up of 19 amino acids.

This clone is a singleton in its sample. This chain links TRBV2 with TRBJ2-5, with 8 nucleotides matching TRBD1. The CDR3 totals 15 residues. V trimming: 6 bases; J trimming: 5 bases; junction bases outside the gene matches: 11. The germline CDR1 and CDR2 sequences are SNHLY and FYNNEI. The CDR3 DNA reads as TGTGCCAGCAGGCCAGGGCAGGGGGCTTGGGAGACCCAGTACTTC. Amino acid sequence: CASRPGQGAWETQYF.

The chain joins TRBV7-2 to TRBJ2-3; 12 nucleotides line up with TRBD2. This CDR3 is 16 amino acids long. J was trimmed by 2 bases and V by 5 bases; bases with no gene match: 5. Germline V gives CDR1 SGHTA, CDR2 FQGNSA. CDR3 sequence (DNA): TGTGCCAGCAGCCCCAGACTAGCGGGGGACACAGATACGCAGTATTTT. This codes for CASSPRLAGDTDTQYF. Based on the CDR3 plus reference TRBV7-2 and TRBJ2-3, the full variable domain is GAGVSQSPSNKVTEKGKDVELRCDPISGHTALYWYRQSLGQGLEFLIYFQGNSAPDKSGLPSDRFSAERTGGSVSTLTIQRTQQEDSAVYLCASSPRLAGDTDTQYFGPGTRLTVL.

This chain connects TRBV19 to TRBJ2-1; 9 nucleotides line up with TRBD1. Trimming took 5 bases from V and 6 from J; bases not matched to a gene: 5. The germline CDR1 and CDR2 sequences are LNHDA and SQIVND (reference sequence). The CDR3 contains 14 residues. CDR3 sequence reads: CASSSGTGINEQFF. The CDR3 nucleotides are TGTGCCAGTAGTTCCGGGACAGGGATCAATGAGCAGTTCTTC.

The chain uses TRBV6-2 or TRBV6-3 and TRBJ2-1, with 10 bases that match TRBD2. The CDR3 spans 14 residues. V trimming: 1 base; J trimming: 6 bases; junction bases outside the gene matches: 0. CDR1 is MNHEY and CDR2 is SVGEGT in the germline V gene. The CDR3 here is CASSYWTSGNEQFF. The CDR3 DNA reads TGTGCCAGCAGTTACTGGACTAGCGGCAATGAGCAGTTCTTC.

The V call is TRBV27, the J call TRBJ1-5; D may be TRBD1 (6 bases). V lost 2 bases and J 4 bases, leaving 12 bases between the germline ends. Germline-derived CDR1 and CDR2 are MNHEY and SMNVEV (reference sequence). This CDR3 spans 15 amino acids. CDR3 DNA sequence: TGTGCCAGCAGTTTAGGGGGCCCTGGGAATCAGCCCCAGCATTTT. Its translation: CASSLGGPGNQPQHF.

V usage is TRBV6-5 and J usage is TRBJ2-7; possible D gene TRBD2, 5 bases. The germline gives CDR1 MNHEY, CDR2 SVGAGI. The CDR3 runs to 15 residues. Trimming shortened V by 6 bases and J by 0 bases, and 15 bases separated the two germline ends. DNA of the CDR3: TGTGCCAGCAGAGGAAGAGCGGTTAACTCCTACGAGCAGTACTTC. Translating it yields CASRGRAVNSYEQYF.

This chain joins TRBV5-8 and TRBJ2-5, with 8 bases that match TRBD1. The germline V gene has CDR1 SGHTS and CDR2 YDEGEE. This CDR3 is 14 amino acids long. J lost 7 bases, V lost 5 bases, and 10 bases had no gene match. CDR3 amino acids: CASRLDREWGTQYF. In DNA form, the CDR3 reads TGTGCCAGCAGGCTGGACAGGGAGTGGGGGACCCAGTACTTC.

This clone has only one observation. The V call is TRBV9, the J call TRBJ1-3, with TRBD1 as a possible D gene (5 bases). The CDR3 contains 14 residues. Germline lookup yields CDR1 SGDLS and CDR2 YYNGEE. Trimming took 2 bases from V and 6 from J, leaving 12 bases between them. In DNA form, the CDR3 reads TGTGCCAGCAGCGTTCAGGGCAATTCAAACACCATATATTTT. Encoded protein: CASSVQGNSNTIYF.

The table lists this clone with a count of one. V and J are TRBV6-1 and TRBJ1-2; D is unclear. The CDR3 spans 14 residues. V was shortened by 0 bases and J by 4 bases, with 9 bases between the two germline ends. The germline V gene encodes CDR1 MNHNS and CDR2 SASEGT. The CDR3 sequence: CASSEAQRSYGYTF. The DNA for the CDR3 is TGTGCCAGCAGTGAAGCGCAGCGATCCTATGGCTACACCTTC.

The V gene is TRBV27, the J gene TRBJ2-3; 7 nucleotides line up with TRBD1. The V gene end was trimmed by 4 bases and the J gene end by 1 base; junction bases not matched to a gene: 5. The CDR3 spans 15 residues. CDR1 is MNHEY and CDR2 is SMNVEV in the germline V gene (reference sequence). As DNA, the CDR3 is TGTGCCAGCAGTTCCGGGGACAGAGGCACAGATACGCAGTATTTT. As protein: CASSSGDRGTDTQYF.

The chain combines TRBV10-1 with TRBJ2-5; TRBD1 is a possible D gene (6 bases). This CDR3 contains 13 residues. Germline V gene sequence: CDR1 WNHNN, CDR2 SYGVQD (reference sequence). The V end lost 7 bases, the J end lost 3 bases, and 12 bases lay between the germline ends. The CDR3 bases are TGCGCCAGCAACAGGGCCGAAGAAGAGACCCAGTACTTC. Encoded protein: CASNRAEEETQYF.

This rearrangement joins TRBV9 to TRBJ2-7; D perhaps matches TRBD2 (5 bases). Germline loops: CDR1 SGDLS, CDR2 YYNGEE. V lost 0 bases and J 3 bases, leaving 10 bases between the germline ends. There are 14 residues in the CDR3. CDR3 loop: CASSVEPGNYEQYF. CDR3 nucleotide sequence: TGTGCCAGCAGCGTAGAGCCGGGGAACTACGAGCAGTACTTC. The whole variable domain, remainder taken from reference TRBV9 and TRBJ2-7, is DSGVTQTPKHLITATGQRVTLRCSPRSGDLSVYWYQQSLDQGLQFLIQYYNGEERAKGNILERFSAQQFPDLHSELNLSSLELGDSALYFCASSVEPGNYEQYFGPGTRLTVT.

The CDR3 spells CASSPRTGPNEQYF. The CDR3 DNA is TGTGCCAGCAGCCCCCGGACAGGGCCCAACGAGCAGTACTTC. The chain employs TRBV2 and TRBJ2-7; 8 bases agree with TRBD1. The germline V gene has CDR1 SNHLY and CDR2 FYNNEI. The V gene end was trimmed by 6 bases and the J gene end by 5 bases; junction bases not matched to a gene: 9. The CDR3 length is 14 residues. The whole variable domain, filled in from reference TRBV2 and TRBJ2-7, reads EPEVTQTPSHQVTQMGQEVILRCVPISNHLYFYWYRQILGQKVEFLVSFYNNEISEKSEIFDDQFSVERPDGSNFTLKIRSTKLEDSAMYFCASSPRTGPNEQYFGPGTRLTVT.

This clone appeared a few times. The sample holds other DNA sequences that translate to the same CDR3. V is TRBV11-2 and J is TRBJ1-1; 8 nucleotides line up with TRBD1. This CDR3 has 13 amino acids. Germline values: CDR1 SGHAT, CDR2 FQNNGV. J was trimmed by 4 bases and V by 5 bases; bases with no gene match: 3. The CDR3 region has the DNA TGTGCCAGCAGCCTAACAGGGGGCACTGAAGCTTTCTTT. This codes for CASSLTGGTEAFF.

J is TRBJ2-7 and V is TRBV19; D is possibly TRBD2 (6 bases). Trimming removed 5 bases from V and 3 bases from J, with 17 bases in between. This CDR3 spans 15 amino acids. Germline V gives CDR1 LNHDA, CDR2 SQIVND (reference sequence). As DNA, the CDR3 is TGTGCCAGTAGTGCTAATGCGGGATCCGGCTACGAGCAGTACTTC. Residues: CASSANAGSGYEQYF.

The chain combines TRBV10-2 with TRBJ1-1, with 8 nucleotides matching TRBD1. V lost 2 bases, J lost 3 bases, and 2 bases stayed unmatched. CDR3 size: 14 residues. Germline assignment: CDR1 WSHSY and CDR2 SAAADI. The CDR3 reads CASSEDRGDTEAFF. The CDR3 DNA follows: TGCGCCAGCAGTGAGGACAGGGGTGACACTGAAGCTTTCTTT.

The chain combines TRBV19 with TRBJ1-3, with D tentatively TRBD1 (6 bases). CDR3 length: 16 amino acids. Between the trimmed V and J ends, which lost 3 bases and 0 bases, there was a span of 12 bases. Germline CDR1 reads LNHDA; CDR2 reads SQIVND (reference sequence). The CDR3 spells CASSIGQSSSGNTIYF. CDR3 DNA: TGTGCCAGTAGTATTGGACAGTCGTCCTCTGGAAACACCATATATTTT.

The table lists this clone with a few counts. The chain combines TRBV30 with TRBJ2-5; 7 nucleotides align to TRBD2. Trimming removed 4 bases from V and 3 bases from J; junction bases left unmatched: 11. In germline, CDR1 is GTSNPN, CDR2 SVGIG (reference sequence). CDR3 length: 15 amino acids. As DNA, the CDR3 is TGTGCCTGGAAAATCCCGGGGGGAGGTGAAGAGACCCAGTACTTC. This sequence encodes CAWKIPGGGEETQYF. Filled out from reference TRBV30 and TRBJ2-5, the complete variable domain reads SQTIHQWPATLVQPVGSPLSLECTVEGTSNPNLYWYRQAAGRGLQLLFYSVGIGQISSEVPQNLSASRPQDRQFILSSKKLLLSDSGFYLCAWKIPGGGEETQYFGPGTRLLVL.

This clone was seen a few times. This rearrangement joins TRBV9 to TRBJ1-4, with 7 nucleotides matching TRBD1. The germline V gene encodes CDR1 SGDLS and CDR2 YYNGEE. V trimming: 3 bases; J trimming: 3 bases; junction bases outside the gene matches: 2. The CDR3 extends over 14 amino acids. The CDR3 DNA follows: TGTGCCAGCAGCGACAGGGGCCCTAATGAAAAACTGTTTTTT. It is translated as CASSDRGPNEKLFF.

The CDR3 DNA reads as TGTGCCAGCAGCCAAGCGTTCACTGAAGCTTTCTTT. This gives the protein CASSQAFTEAFF. The V call is TRBV3-1 (or the pseudogene TRBV3-2), the J call TRBJ1-1; D uncertain. Germline CDR1 LGHDT, CDR2 YNNKEL (reference sequence). V lost 1 base, J lost 4 bases, and 4 bases lay in between. CDR3 length: 12 amino acids.

This chain joins TRBV9 and TRBJ1-1; D is uncertain. CDR3 size: 15 residues. The germline V gene has CDR1 SGDLS and CDR2 YYNGEE. With 3 bases removed from V and 3 bases from J, the gap between germline ends came to 15 bases. The chain's CDR3 is CASSGNRSPYTEAFF. DNA for the CDR3: TGTGCCAGCAGCGGAAACAGAAGTCCTTACACTGAAGCTTTCTTT.

CDR3 nucleotides: TGCGCCAGCAGCTTGGAGACTAGCGGGATATATTACACCGGGGAGCTGTTTTTT. It translates to CASSLETSGIYYTGELFF. The V gene is TRBV5-1, the J gene TRBJ2-2; 11 bases map to TRBD2. J gave up 3 bases and V 0 bases, and 7 bases lay outside the gene matches. Germline assignment: CDR1 SGHRS and CDR2 YFSETQ. The CDR3 is 18 residues long.

The J gene is TRBJ2-1, the V gene TRBV12-5, with 8 positions matching TRBD2. The CDR3 spans 15 residues. From germline, CDR1 is LGHNT and CDR2 FRNRAP. V was pared by 6 bases and J by 2 bases, with 6 bases of the junction left unmatched. The CDR3, as DNA: TGTGCTAGTGGCCGTCCAGCGGGGGCCTACAATGAGCAGTTCTTC. As protein: CASGRPAGAYNEQFF.

The genes are TRBV19 and TRBJ1-6; no definite D call. The V end lost 0 bases, the J end lost 0 bases, and 9 bases lay between the germline ends. This CDR3 has 17 residues. Germline V gene lookup returns CDR1 LNHDA and CDR2 SQIVND (reference sequence). The CDR3 sequence: CASSIDGGYSYNSPLHF. The CDR3 DNA reads TGTGCCAGTAGTATAGACGGCGGCTACTCCTATAATTCACCCCTCCACTTT. Full variable domain (rest looked up from reference TRBV19 and TRBJ1-6): DGGITQSPKYLFRKEGQNVTLSCEQNLNHDAMYWYRQDPGQGLRLIYYSQIVNDFQKGDIAEGYSVSREKKESFPLTVTSAQKNPTAFYLCASSIDGGYSYNSPLHFGNGTRLTVT.

The rearrangement joins TRBV10-3 to TRBJ2-7; unclear D gene. The V and J ends lost 3 bases and 4 bases respectively, with 4 bases between them. Germline CDR1 ENHRY, CDR2 SYGVKD. The CDR3 length is 11 residues. CDR3 bases: TGTGCCATCAGTGATCATTACGAGCAGTACTTC. It encodes CAISDHYEQYF.

V and J are TRBV5-6 and TRBJ1-2, with 8 bases lining up with TRBD1. Germline CDR1 and CDR2: SGHDT and YYEEEE. The CDR3 spans 17 residues. The junction had 12 bases not matched to a gene; V was cut back by 3 bases and J by 2 bases. DNA of the CDR3: TGTGCCAGCAGCTGGGGGCAGGGGGCTTCCCCGAACTATGGCTACACCTTC. It translates to CASSWGQGASPNYGYTF.

The rearrangement joins TRBV4-2 to TRBJ2-3, with a tentative D call TRBD2 (6 bases). CDR1 and CDR2 (germline): LGHNA, YNFKEQ. V dropped 1 base and J dropped 3 bases, with 8 bases sitting between them. CDR3 length: 14 amino acids. CDR3 loop: CASSQAGRTDTQYF. As DNA, the CDR3 is TGTGCCAGCAGCCAAGCGGGGAGGACAGATACGCAGTATTTT.